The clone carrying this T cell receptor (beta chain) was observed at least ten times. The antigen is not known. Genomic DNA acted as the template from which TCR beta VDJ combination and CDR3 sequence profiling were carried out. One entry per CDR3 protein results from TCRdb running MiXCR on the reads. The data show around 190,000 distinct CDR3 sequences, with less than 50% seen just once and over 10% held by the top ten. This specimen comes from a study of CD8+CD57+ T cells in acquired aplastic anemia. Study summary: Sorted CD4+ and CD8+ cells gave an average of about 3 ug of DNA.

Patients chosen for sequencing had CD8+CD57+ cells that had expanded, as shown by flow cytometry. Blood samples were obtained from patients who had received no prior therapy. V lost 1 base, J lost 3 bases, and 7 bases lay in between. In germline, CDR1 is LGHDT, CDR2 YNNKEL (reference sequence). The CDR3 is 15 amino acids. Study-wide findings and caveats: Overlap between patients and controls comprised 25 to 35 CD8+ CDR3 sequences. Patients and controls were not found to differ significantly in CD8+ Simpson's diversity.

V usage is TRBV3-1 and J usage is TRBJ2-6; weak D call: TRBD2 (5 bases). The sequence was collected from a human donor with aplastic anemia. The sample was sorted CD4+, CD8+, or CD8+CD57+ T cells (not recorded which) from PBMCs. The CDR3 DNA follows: TGTGCCAGCAGCCAAGCGGGGTTTGGGGCCAACGTCCTGACTTTC. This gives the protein CASSQAGFGANVLTF.